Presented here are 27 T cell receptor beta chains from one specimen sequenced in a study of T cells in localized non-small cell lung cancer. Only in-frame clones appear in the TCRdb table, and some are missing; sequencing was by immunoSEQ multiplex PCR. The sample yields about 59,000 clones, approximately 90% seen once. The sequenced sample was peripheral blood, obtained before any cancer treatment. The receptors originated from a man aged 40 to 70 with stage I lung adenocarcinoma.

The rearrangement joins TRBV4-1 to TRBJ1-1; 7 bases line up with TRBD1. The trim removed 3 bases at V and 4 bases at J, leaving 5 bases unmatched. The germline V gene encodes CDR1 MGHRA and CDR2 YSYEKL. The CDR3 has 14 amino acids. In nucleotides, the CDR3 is TGCGCCAGCAGCCAGACAGGGATGACCACTGAAGCTTTCTTT. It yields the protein CASSQTGMTTEAFF.

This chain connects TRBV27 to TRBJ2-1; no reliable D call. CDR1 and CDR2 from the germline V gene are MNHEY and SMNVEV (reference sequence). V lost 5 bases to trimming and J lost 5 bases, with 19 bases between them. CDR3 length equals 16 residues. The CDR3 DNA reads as TGTGCCAGCAGTCTACTCCCGGACCTTGGGAACAATGAGCAGTTCTTC. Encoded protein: CASSLLPDLGNNEQFF.

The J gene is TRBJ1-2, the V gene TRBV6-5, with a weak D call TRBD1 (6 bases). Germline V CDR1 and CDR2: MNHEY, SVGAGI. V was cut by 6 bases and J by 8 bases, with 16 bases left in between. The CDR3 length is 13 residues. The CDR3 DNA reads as TGTGCCAGCAGCCCCACGGGGGCTTGGGGCTACACCTTC. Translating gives CASSPTGAWGYTF.

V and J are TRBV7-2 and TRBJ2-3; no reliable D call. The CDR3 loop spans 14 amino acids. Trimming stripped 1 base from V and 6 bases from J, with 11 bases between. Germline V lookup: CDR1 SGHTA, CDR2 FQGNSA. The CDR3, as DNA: TGTGCCAGCAGCTTAGTTGGCACGGAGGATACGCAGTATTTT. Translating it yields CASSLVGTEDTQYF.

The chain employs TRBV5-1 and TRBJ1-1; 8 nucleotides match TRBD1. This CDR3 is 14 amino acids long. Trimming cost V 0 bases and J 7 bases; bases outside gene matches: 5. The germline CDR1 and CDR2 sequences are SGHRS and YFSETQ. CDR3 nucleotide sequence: TGCGCCAGCAGCTTGGGGCAGGGGGCGGGTGAAGCTTTCTTT. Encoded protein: CASSLGQGAGEAFF.

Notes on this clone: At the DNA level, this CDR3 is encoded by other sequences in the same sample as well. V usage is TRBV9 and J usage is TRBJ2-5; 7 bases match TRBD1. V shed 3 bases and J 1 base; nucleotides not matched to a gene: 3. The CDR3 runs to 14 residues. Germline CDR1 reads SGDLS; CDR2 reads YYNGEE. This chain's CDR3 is CASSAGTVQETQYF. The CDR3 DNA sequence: TGTGCCAGCAGCGCGGGGACAGTCCAAGAGACCCAGTACTTC.

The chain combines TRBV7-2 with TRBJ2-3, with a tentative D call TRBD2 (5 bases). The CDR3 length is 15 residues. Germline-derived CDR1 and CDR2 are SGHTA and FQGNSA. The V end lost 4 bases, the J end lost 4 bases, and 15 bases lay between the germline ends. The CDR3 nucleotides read TGTGCCAGCAGCTCCGGAGAGGGTCGATCAGATACGCAGTATTTT. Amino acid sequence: CASSSGEGRSDTQYF.

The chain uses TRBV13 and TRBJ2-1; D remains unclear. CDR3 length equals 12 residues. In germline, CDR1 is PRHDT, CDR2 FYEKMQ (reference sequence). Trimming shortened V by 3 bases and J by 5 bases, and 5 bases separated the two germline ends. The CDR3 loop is CASSFRDNEQFF. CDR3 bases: TGTGCCAGCAGCTTTCGGGACAATGAGCAGTTCTTC. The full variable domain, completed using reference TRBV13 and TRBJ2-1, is AAGVIQSPRHLIKEKRETATLKCYPIPRHDTVYWYQQGPGQDPQFLISFYEKMQSDKGSIPDRFSAQQFSDYHSELNMSSLELGDSALYFCASSFRDNEQFFGPGTRLTVL.

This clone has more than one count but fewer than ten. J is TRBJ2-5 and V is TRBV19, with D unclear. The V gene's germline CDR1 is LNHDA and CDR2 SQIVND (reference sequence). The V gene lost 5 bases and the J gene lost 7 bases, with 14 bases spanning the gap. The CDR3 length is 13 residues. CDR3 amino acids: CASSPRTRGTQYF. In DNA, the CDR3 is TGTGCCAGTAGTCCCCGGACCAGAGGGACCCAGTACTTC.

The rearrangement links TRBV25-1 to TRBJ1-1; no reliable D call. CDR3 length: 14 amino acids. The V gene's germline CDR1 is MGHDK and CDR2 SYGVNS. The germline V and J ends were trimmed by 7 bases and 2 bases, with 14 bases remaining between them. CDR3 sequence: CASKGLGLNTEAFF. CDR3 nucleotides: TGTGCCAGCAAAGGGCTGGGCCTTAACACTGAAGCTTTCTTT.

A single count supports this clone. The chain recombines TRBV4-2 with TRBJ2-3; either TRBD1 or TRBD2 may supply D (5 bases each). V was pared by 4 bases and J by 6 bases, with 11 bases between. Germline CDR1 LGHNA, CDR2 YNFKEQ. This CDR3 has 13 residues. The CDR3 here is CASSPLEGDTQYF. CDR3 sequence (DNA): TGTGCCAGCAGCCCCCTCGAGGGGGATACGCAGTATTTT.

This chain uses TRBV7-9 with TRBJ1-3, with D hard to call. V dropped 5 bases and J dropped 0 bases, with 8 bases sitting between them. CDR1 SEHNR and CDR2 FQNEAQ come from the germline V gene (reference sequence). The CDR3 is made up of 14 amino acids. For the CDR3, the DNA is TGTGCCAGCAGCACCTGGACCTCTGGAAACACCATATATTTT. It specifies CASSTWTSGNTIYF.

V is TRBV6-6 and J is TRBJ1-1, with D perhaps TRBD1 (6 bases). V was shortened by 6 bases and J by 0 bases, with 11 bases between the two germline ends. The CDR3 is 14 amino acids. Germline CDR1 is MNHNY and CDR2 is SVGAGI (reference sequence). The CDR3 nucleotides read TGTGCCAGCAGCCAGGACAGTATGAACACTGAAGCTTTCTTT. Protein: CASSQDSMNTEAFF.

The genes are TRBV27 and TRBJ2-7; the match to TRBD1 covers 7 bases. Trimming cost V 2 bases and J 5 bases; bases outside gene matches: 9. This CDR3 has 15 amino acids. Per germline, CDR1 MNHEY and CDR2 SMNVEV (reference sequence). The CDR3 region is CASSLGTVMTHEQYF. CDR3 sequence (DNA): TGTGCCAGCAGTTTAGGGACAGTAATGACACACGAGCAGTACTTC.

This CDR3 is CASSPTGIRTEAFF. The CDR3 DNA is TGTGCCAGCAGCCCAACAGGGATTAGGACTGAAGCTTTCTTT. V gene TRBV7-3 combines with J gene TRBJ1-1; D possibly corresponds to TRBD1 (6 bases). The CDR3 is 14 residues long. V was clipped by 5 bases and J by 5 bases, with 15 bases between them. Germline V lookup: CDR1 SGHTA, CDR2 FQGTGA.

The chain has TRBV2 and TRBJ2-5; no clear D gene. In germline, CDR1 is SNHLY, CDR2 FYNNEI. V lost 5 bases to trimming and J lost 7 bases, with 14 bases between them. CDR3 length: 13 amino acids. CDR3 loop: CASSKDGAWTQYF. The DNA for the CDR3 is TGTGCCAGCAGTAAGGACGGTGCGTGGACCCAGTACTTC.

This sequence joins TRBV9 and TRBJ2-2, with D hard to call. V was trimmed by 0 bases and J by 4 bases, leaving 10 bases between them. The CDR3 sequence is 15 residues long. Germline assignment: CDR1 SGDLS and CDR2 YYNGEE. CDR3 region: CASSVGDSRTGELFF. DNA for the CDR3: TGTGCCAGCAGCGTAGGAGATAGCCGCACCGGGGAGCTGTTTTTT.

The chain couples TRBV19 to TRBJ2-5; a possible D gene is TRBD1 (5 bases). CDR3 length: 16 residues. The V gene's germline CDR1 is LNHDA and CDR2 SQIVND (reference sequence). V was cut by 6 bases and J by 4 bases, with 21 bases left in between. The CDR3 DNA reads TGTGCCAGTAGCGCTCAACCAGGGCTAGGTTCAGAGACCCAGTACTTC. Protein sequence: CASSAQPGLGSETQYF.

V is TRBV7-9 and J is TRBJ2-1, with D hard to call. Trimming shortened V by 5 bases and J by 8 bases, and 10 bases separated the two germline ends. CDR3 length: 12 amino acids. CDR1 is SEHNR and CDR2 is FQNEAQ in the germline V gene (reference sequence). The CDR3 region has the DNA TGTGCCAGCAGCCCTATGGGGTATGAGCAGTTCTTC. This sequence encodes CASSPMGYEQFF.

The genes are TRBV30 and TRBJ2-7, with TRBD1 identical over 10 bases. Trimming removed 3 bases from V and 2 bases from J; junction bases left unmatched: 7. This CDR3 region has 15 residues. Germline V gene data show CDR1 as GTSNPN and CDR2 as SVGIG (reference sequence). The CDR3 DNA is TGTGCCTGGAGCTTCGACAGGGGGCCGACCTACGAGCAGTACTTC. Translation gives CAWSFDRGPTYEQYF.

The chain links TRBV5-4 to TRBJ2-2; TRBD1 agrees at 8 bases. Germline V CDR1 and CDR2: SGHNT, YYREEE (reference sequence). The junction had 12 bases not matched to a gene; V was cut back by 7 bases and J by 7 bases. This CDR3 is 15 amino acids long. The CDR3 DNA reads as TGTGCCAGCGGCGGACAGGGAGAGGGACACGGGGAGCTGTTTTTT. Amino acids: CASGGQGEGHGELFF.

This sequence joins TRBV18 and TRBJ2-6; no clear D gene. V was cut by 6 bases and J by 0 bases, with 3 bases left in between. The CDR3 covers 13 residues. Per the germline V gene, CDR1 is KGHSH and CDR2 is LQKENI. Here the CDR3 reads CASSPSGANVLTF. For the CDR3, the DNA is TGTGCCAGCTCGCCCTCTGGGGCCAACGTCCTGACTTTC.

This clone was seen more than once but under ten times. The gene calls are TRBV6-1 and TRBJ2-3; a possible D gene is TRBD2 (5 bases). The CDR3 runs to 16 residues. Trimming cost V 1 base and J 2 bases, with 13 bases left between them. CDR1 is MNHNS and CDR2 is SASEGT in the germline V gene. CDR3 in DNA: TGTGCCAGCAGTGAAGAGGAGGCCAGATTCACAGATACGCAGTATTTT. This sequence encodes CASSEEEARFTDTQYF.

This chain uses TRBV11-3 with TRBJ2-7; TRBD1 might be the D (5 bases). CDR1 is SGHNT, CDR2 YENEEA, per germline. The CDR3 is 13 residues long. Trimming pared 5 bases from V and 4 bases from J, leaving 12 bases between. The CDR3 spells CASSRGRVYEQYF. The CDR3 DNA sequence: TGTGCCAGCAGCAGGGGAAGGGTTTACGAGCAGTACTTC.

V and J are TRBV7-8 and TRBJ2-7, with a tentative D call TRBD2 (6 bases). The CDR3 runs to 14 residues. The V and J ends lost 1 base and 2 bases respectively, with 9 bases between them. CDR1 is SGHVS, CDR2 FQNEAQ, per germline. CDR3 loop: CASSLGLGAYEQYF. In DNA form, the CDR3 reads TGTGCCAGCAGCTTAGGACTAGGGGCCTACGAGCAGTACTTC.

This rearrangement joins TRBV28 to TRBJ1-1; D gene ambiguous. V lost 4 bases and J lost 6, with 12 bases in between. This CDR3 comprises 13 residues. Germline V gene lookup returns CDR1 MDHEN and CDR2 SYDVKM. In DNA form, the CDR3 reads TGTGCCAGCAGTTCCCCGGGTGCCGCTGAAGCTTTCTTT. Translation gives CASSSPGAAEAFF.

This CDR3 reads CASSQGTSQETQYF. CDR3 sequence (DNA): TGTGCCAGCAGCCAAGGGACAAGCCAAGAGACCCAGTACTTC. V usage is TRBV4-2 and J usage is TRBJ2-5, with D possibly being TRBD1 (5 bases). Looked up from germline, CDR1 is LGHNA and CDR2 is YNFKEQ. This CDR3 contains 14 residues. The V and J ends lost 1 base and 1 base respectively, with 7 bases between them.